Listed below are T cell receptor beta chains from one sample, sequenced in a study of shared clonotypes between healthy human individuals. Libraries were prepared by immunoSEQ multiplex PCR; TCRdb keeps only in-frame clonotypes and omits some of them. The sample records about 1.1 million clones, around 77% being singletons. The source material was memory CD4+ T cells from PBMCs. These TCRs come from a man aged 18 to 30 in good health. Some clones in this sample may be carry-over from other donors' samples. CDR3s include the opening cysteine and the closing phenylalanine or tryptophan. A D gene is named only where the DNA matches it firmly. Part of the rows lack a size; the others show once, few, many or a class for expanded clones.

J: TRBJ1-5
D: .
size: few
V: TRBV1
DNA: TGCACCAGCAGCCAAGATCGGCAGAAGGGGAATCAGCCCCAGCATTTT
CDR3: CTSSQDRQKGNQPQHF

J: TRBJ2-3
D: .
size: .
V: TRBV7-2
DNA: TGTGCCAGCAGCAGTCAGGGGGGTCTGGCAGATACGCAGTATTTT
CDR3: CASSSQGGLADTQYF

J: TRBJ1-3
D: .
size: .
V: TRBV7-9
DNA: TGTGCCAGCAGCTCACTGAGAGGGGGTTTGGGAAACACCATATATTTT
CDR3: CASSSLRGGLGNTIYF

J: TRBJ1-1
D: .
size: .
V: TRBV5-1
DNA: TGCGCCAGCAGTTATGTAGGGGAGGTCACTGAAGCTTTCTTT
CDR3: CASSYVGEVTEAFF

J: TRBJ1-2
D: TRBD1
size: .
V: TRBV18
DNA: TGTGCCAGCTCACCACAAGGACAGGGTTATGGCTACACCTTC
CDR3: CASSPQGQGYGYTF

J: TRBJ2-7
D: .
size: .
V: TRBV5-4
DNA: TGTGCCAGCAGCCCGGACCTCTACGAGCAGTACTTC
CDR3: CASSPDLYEQYF

J: TRBJ1-2
D: TRBD1
size: .
V: TRBV5-1
DNA: TGCGCCAGCAGCTTGGATTACGGGACAGAAGATGGCTACACCTTC
CDR3: CASSLDYGTEDGYTF

J: TRBJ2-3
D: .
size: .
V: TRBV10-1
DNA: TGCGCCAGCTCGAGGACCGCCACAGATACGCAGTATTTT
CDR3: CASSRTATDTQYF

J: TRBJ2-5
D: .
size: .
V: TRBV20-1
DNA: TGCAGTGCTAGTTTCCGAGAGACCCAGTACTTC
CDR3: CSASFRETQYF

J: TRBJ2-2
D: .
size: .
V: TRBV29-1
DNA: TGCAGCGTTGCTCCTGGCGGGATGAACACCGGGGAGCTGTTTTTT
CDR3: CSVAPGGMNTGELFF

J: TRBJ2-5
D: .
size: few
V: TRBV2
DNA: TGTGCCAGCAGGGCACCGGGCCATAGCGCGGAGACCCAGTACTTC
CDR3: CASRAPGHSAETQYF

J: TRBJ1-3
D: .
size: .
V: TRBV28
DNA: TGTGCCAGTTGGACATCGCCCTCTGGAAACACCATATATTTT
CDR3: CASWTSPSGNTIYF

J: TRBJ2-7
D: .
size: few
V: TRBV28
DNA: TGTGCCAGCAGTTTCAGCGGAGGGACAGCCTACGAGCAGTACTTC
CDR3: CASSFSGGTAYEQYF

J: TRBJ2-7
D: TRBD1
size: once
V: TRBV5-1
DNA: TGCGCCAGCAGCCGTTATCGACAGGGGAGACCCTACGAGCAGTACTTC
CDR3: CASSRYRQGRPYEQYF

J: TRBJ1-2
D: .
size: once
V: TRBV28
DNA: TGTGCCAGCACGGCTATGACGGGTGGCTACACCTTC
CDR3: CASTAMTGGYTF

J: TRBJ1-2
D: .
size: .
V: TRBV5-5
DNA: TGTGCCAGCAGCTCCTGGACAGCGGATCCCAGTGGCTACACCTTC
CDR3: CASSSWTADPSGYTF

J: TRBJ1-5
D: .
size: few
V: TRBV6-1
DNA: TGTGCCAGCAGTGAAGTGGCGAATCAGCCCCAGCATTTT
CDR3: CASSEVANQPQHF

J: TRBJ1-1
D: .
size: .
V: TRBV7-9
DNA: TGTGCCAGCAGCGGAGGGCGGACTGAAGCTTTCTTT
CDR3: CASSGGRTEAFF

J: TRBJ2-7
D: .
size: .
V: TRBV7-8
DNA: TGTGCCAGCAGCTTAGGACCCATTTACGAGCAGTACTTC
CDR3: CASSLGPIYEQYF

J: TRBJ1-5
D: .
size: few
V: TRBV5-1
DNA: TGCGCCAGCAGCTTGGGGACAGGCAATCAGCCCCAGCATTTT
CDR3: CASSLGTGNQPQHF

J: TRBJ2-3
D: .
size: .
V: TRBV6-1
DNA: TGTGCCATCAGTCCACGCCCAGGTTCAGATACGCAGTATTTT
CDR3: CAISPRPGSDTQYF

J: TRBJ2-1
D: .
size: .
V: TRBV6-6
DNA: TGTGCCAGCCAGACCCCGGCGGGCCCTCTTAATGAGCAGTTCTTC
CDR3: CASQTPAGPLNEQFF

J: TRBJ2-2
D: TRBD2
size: .
V: TRBV19
DNA: TGTGCCAGTAGTGGAACTAGCGGGAACAACGCGAACACCGGGGAGCTGTTTTTT
CDR3: CASSGTSGNNANTGELFF

J: TRBJ2-6
D: .
size: .
V: TRBV28
DNA: TGTGCCAGCAGAGTCACTGGGGCCAACGTCCTGACTTTC
CDR3: CASRVTGANVLTF

J: TRBJ2-7
D: .
size: .
V: TRBV6-1
DNA: TGTGCCAGCAGTGAAAGGGGCAGCTTATACGAGCAGTACTTC
CDR3: CASSERGSLYEQYF

J: TRBJ2-6
D: .
size: .
V: TRBV11-2
DNA: TGTGCCAGCAGCAAGACACGTGGAGCTGGGGCCAACGTCCTGACTTTC
CDR3: CASSKTRGAGANVLTF

J: TRBJ2-1
D: .
size: .
V: TRBV7-2
DNA: TGTGCCAGCAGCTTCTACGACAGGGAGCAGTTCTTC
CDR3: CASSFYDREQFF

J: TRBJ1-1
D: .
size: few
V: TRBV30
DNA: TGTGCCCGAGCATTAACCTCAGGGGCCACTGAAGCTTTCTTT
CDR3: CARALTSGATEAFF

J: TRBJ2-3
D: TRBD1
size: .
V: TRBV5-1
DNA: TGCGCCAGCAGCTCGGGACAGGGGAAATCGGATACGCAGTATTTT
CDR3: CASSSGQGKSDTQYF

J: TRBJ2-7
D: .
size: once
V: TRBV6-5
DNA: TGTGCCAGCAGTTACTCGATAGGGTCCTACGAGCAGTACTTC
CDR3: CASSYSIGSYEQYF